Given below is one TCR beta chain in context. Its antigen has not been determined. No quality values exist for individual bases; no much larger clone is one base distant. Cut back by 5 bases and 10 bases, the V and J ends lie 18 bases apart. Via the germline V gene, CDR1 is SGHNT and CDR2 YENEEA. From cysteine to phenylalanine, the CDR3 is 14 amino acids long. Only the CDR3 region is kept as DNA, spanning 42 bases read in frame from base 1. This sample stems from a study of blood T cell repertoires in COVID-19 (dated by TCRdb to the early 2020s). Concerning the study at large: Samples from collaborators originated in the United States, Italy and Spain and spanned both the acute and convalescent phases of COVID-19. A de-identified subject ID, COVID-19 status, age in years and sex were almost always included in the sample metadata. Where available, HLA class I and class II types were obtained from metadata supplied by the sample provider rather than from assay-based typing. The prospective study material was composed of cDNA or gDNA derived from T cells, B-cell-depleted T cells, or PBMCs. Samples came from the ongoing ImmuneRACE study (first 160 participants) plus 1,254 subjects from 6 global collaborators. Subjects who had been exposed to COVID-19, were actively infected with it, or had recovered from it provided the deeply sampled blood TCRbeta repertoires that made up the dataset. A freely available public database, intended as a resource for researchers studying the immune response to SARS-CoV-2, is where the repertoires were released. Study-wide findings and limitations: The amount of clinical and demographic metadata varied by source and participant and was provided uncurated.

TCRbeta CDR3 regions were amplified from genomic DNA using the immunoSEQ Assay, a bias-controlled multiplex PCR. Regarding the original processing steps: The number of nucleated cells in each sample was estimated from the amplification of reference gene primers within the assay. To quantify the absolute abundance of each unique TCRbeta CDR3 rearrangement, sequence reads were collapsed and filtered. Productive Simpson clonality was computed per sample as the square root of Simpson's diversity index over productive rearrangements. TCRdb obtained this table from immuneACCESS and retained in-frame rearrangements with V and J assigned. These tables miss some clones; where compared with another copy, unresolved V genes account for less than half of the shortfall, and the remainder is unexplained. From that table come the V and J calls and clone size; the DNA was used to work out D and trimming. The sample yields approximately 150,000 clones; around 90% were counted once. More than 0.8% of the sample is taken by the ten largest.

Whole blood was collected in K2EDTA tubes by collaborating institutions according to the institutions' own protocols. For TCRbeta analysis, collaborator samples were shipped as frozen whole blood, as isolated PBMCs, or as DNA extracted from either sample type. The chain employs TRBV11-3 and TRBJ2-1; TRBD2 could be the D gene, as 5 bases match. Sequencing used peripheral blood. This receptor was obtained from a woman aged 50 to 60 with acute or convalescent COVID-19. CDR3 region: CASSPLGVAGEQFF. The DNA sequence is as follows: TGTGCCAGCAGCCCGTTGGGAGTCGCTGGGGAGCAGTTCTTC. When the CDR3 is completed using the reference TRBV11-3 and TRBJ2-1 genes on either side, the full variable domain is EAGVVQSPRYKIIEKKQPVAFWCNPISGHNTLYWYLQNLGQGPELLIRYENEEAVDDSQLPKDRFSAERLKGVDSTLKIQPAELGDSAVYLCASSPLGVAGEQFFGPGTRLTVL.